The entry that follows covers one T cell receptor (beta chain) sequence. Its antigen target is currently unknown. Base qualities were left out, and no much larger clone turns up one base away. The CDR3 covers 14 residues, taking in both the cysteine and the phenylalanine. Here the CDR3 DNA is all that survives: 42 bases in frame from base 1. CDR1 MNHEY and CDR2 SVGEGT are derived from the germline V gene. Deletion took 4 bases off V and 4 bases off J, with a span of 10 bases between the germline ends. In the prospective study, participants were roughly 18 to 100 years old, resided in about two dozen geographic areas of the United States, and were enrolled through a virtual design. To assign participants to cohorts, the prospective study relied on clinical history that participants themselves reported in a screening survey and a study questionnaire. For ImmuneRACE Cohort 3, a participant was defined as recovered based on two consecutive negative NP/OP PCR tests, clearance by a healthcare professional, or resolution of symptoms. Each participant in the prospective study had whole blood, serum and a nasopharyngeal or oropharyngeal swab collected by mobile phlebotomists. Prospective study participants could optionally give additional blood draws and questionnaires over an approximately two-month period. Prospective study blood samples were shipped either frozen or at room temperature before DNA extraction.

The sample originates from a study of blood T cell repertoires in COVID-19 (dated by TCRdb to between 2020 and 2021). Broadly, across the study: Collaborator samples came from the United States, Italy and Spain and covered acute and convalescent phases of COVID-19. The repertoires were released in a freely available public database intended as a resource for research on the immune response to SARS-CoV-2. Subjects who had been exposed to COVID-19, were actively infected with it, or had recovered from it provided the deeply sampled blood TCRbeta repertoires that made up the dataset. The prospective study material was composed of cDNA or gDNA derived from T cells, B-cell-depleted T cells, or PBMCs. Where available, HLA class I and class II types were taken from metadata supplied by the sample provider and were not determined by assay-based typing. The samples were drawn from two sources: the first 160 participants of the ongoing ImmuneRACE study, and over 1,000 subjects contributed by 6 global collaborators. Sample metadata almost always included a de-identified subject ID, COVID-19 status, age in years and sex.

TCRbeta CDR3 regions were amplified from genomic DNA using the immunoSEQ Assay, a bias-controlled multiplex PCR. The authors processed their data as follows. The number of nucleated cells in each sample was estimated from the amplification of reference gene primers within the assay. To quantify the absolute abundance of each unique TCRbeta CDR3 rearrangement, sequence reads were collapsed and filtered. Productive Simpson clonality was computed per sample as the square root of Simpson's diversity index over productive rearrangements. Here the immuneACCESS table is served through TCRdb, limited to in-frame sequences with V and J called. Missing clones are a known gap in these copies; in checked studies unresolved V genes cover under half, and the rest lacks a known reason. V and J calls and clone size follow that table, whereas D and trimming were derived from the DNA. Within this sample are 280,000 or so clones, with around 88% of them counted one time only. Of the sample, roughly 6.2% is held by the ten largest clones.

On the study overall, not on this receptor specifically: Clinical and demographic metadata were provided uncurated, with the amount varying by source and participant.

This TCR came from a woman in her thirties or forties who had recovered from COVID-19. Sequencing input: PBMCs or T cells enriched from blood (not recorded which). Here the chain combines TRBV6-2 or TRBV6-3 and TRBJ2-2; matching of 5 bases hints at TRBD1 as the D gene. The CDR3 corresponds to CASSWQGGTGELFF. In nucleotide form, the sequence is TGTGCCAGCAGTTGGCAGGGCGGCACCGGGGAGCTGTTTTTT.